One sample yielded the 21 T cell receptor beta chains listed below, sequenced in a study of post-analysis software for immune sequencing data. Whole-study results and caveats: Four to six TRBV segments, including TRBV5-6, TRBV5-1 and TRBV20-1, were more frequent in patients than controls.

These receptors have no identified antigens. Prepared libraries of TCR beta cDNA carried unique molecular identifiers. TCRdb redid the calling of the PCR reads with MiXCR, one entry per CDR3 protein. The sample lists hundreds of thousands of distinct CDR3 sequences, around 53% occurring once. Sequencing input: blood. Every receptor here comes from a girl aged 5 to 17 with multiple sclerosis.

The chain's CDR3 is CSVGQPGRGYNEQYF. The CDR3 DNA is TGCAGCGTTGGACAGCCGGGCCGTGGCTACAATGAGCAGTACTTC. The chain employs TRBV29-1 and TRBJ2-1; D is perhaps TRBD1 (5 bases). The J call is doubtful: the DNA matches TRBJ2-7 better. This CDR3 contains 15 residues. Germline CDR1 and CDR2: SQVTM and ANQGSEA.

V and J are TRBV5-1 and TRBJ2-1; 9 nucleotides align to TRBD2. After removal of 4 bases from V and 6 bases from J, the junction contained 5 bases not matched to a gene. This CDR3 has 14 amino acids. Germline CDR1 SGHRS, CDR2 YFSETQ. The CDR3 nucleotides are TGCGCCAGCAGCCCGGGGACTAGCAGCAATGAGCAGTTCTTC. This codes for CASSPGTSSNEQFF.

The rearrangement uses TRBV5-1 and TRBJ1-2; 7 bases match TRBD1. The CDR3 length is 16 residues. V was clipped by 5 bases and J by 4 bases; unmatched bases: 14. Germline CDR1 reads SGHRS; CDR2 reads YFSETQ. Written as DNA, the CDR3 is TGCGCCAGCAGAAATTCCGACAGGGATTTGACCTATGGCTACACCTTC. Translation: CASRNSDRDLTYGYTF.

This chain joins TRBV5-1 and TRBJ2-4; 7 nucleotides agree with TRBD1. The closer fit of TRBJ2-5 to the DNA end suggests the J call may be wrong. CDR1 is SGHRS and CDR2 is YFSETQ in the germline V gene. The CDR3 covers 15 residues. CDR3 region: CASSASGTEQETQYF. The CDR3 bases are TGCGCCAGCAGCGCATCCGGGACAGAACAAGAGACCCAGTACTTC.

This clonotype was seen just once. V usage is TRBV5-1 and J usage is TRBJ1-1; possible D gene TRBD1, 6 bases. The V gene's germline CDR1 is SGHRS and CDR2 YFSETQ. This CDR3 region has 13 residues. Trimming removed 4 bases from V and 8 bases from J, with 15 bases in between. The CDR3: CASSVQGSTEAFF. CDR3 DNA: TGCGCCAGCAGCGTGCAGGGGTCGACCGAAGCTTTCTTT.

V is TRBV9 and J is TRBJ2-7; D uncertain. The CDR3 has 15 residues. CDR1 is SGDLS, CDR2 YYNGEE, per germline. V lost 0 bases and J 0 bases, leaving 10 bases between the germline ends. In DNA, the CDR3 is TGTGCCAGCAGCGTAGGGCAAGTCAGCTCCTACGAGCAGTACTTC. The encoded protein is CASSVGQVSSYEQYF.

The V and J genes are TRBV9 and TRBJ2-7; D gene unclear. Trimming left V 3 bases short and J 6 bases short, with 13 bases between. The CDR3 is 13 amino acids. From germline, CDR1 is SGDLS and CDR2 YYNGEE. As DNA, the CDR3 is TGTGCCAGCAGCGAGCCCCCCGGTGGCGAGCAGTACTTC. Residues: CASSEPPGGEQYF.

This chain connects TRBV29-1 to TRBJ2-3; no firm D call. This CDR3 contains 14 residues. The V gene lost 4 bases and the J gene lost 7 bases, with 18 bases spanning the gap. Per the germline V gene, CDR1 is SQVTM and CDR2 is ANQGSEA. Here the CDR3 reads CSVAEHPPPHTQYF. DNA of the CDR3: TGCAGCGTTGCAGAGCACCCGCCCCCCCATACGCAGTATTTT.

V is TRBV7-8 and J is TRBJ2-5, with unresolved D. V gave up 5 bases and J gave up 1 base, with 11 bases separating them. CDR3 length: 14 residues. Per germline, CDR1 SGHVS and CDR2 FQNEAQ. CDR3 nucleotide sequence: TGTGCCAGCAGCAACCGGACGCGCCAAGAGACCCAGTACTTC. Translating gives CASSNRTRQETQYF.

The genes are TRBV5-1 and TRBJ2-5; 9 positions agree with TRBD2. The V gene's germline CDR1 is SGHRS and CDR2 YFSETQ. The CDR3 extends over 20 amino acids. V lost 4 bases and J lost 5; bases outside the gene matches: 24. Written as DNA, the CDR3 is TGCGCCAGCAGCACTGGCGCTGCGACCGGGACTAGCTTTTCGGGGGAGACCCAGTACTTC. This sequence encodes CASSTGAATGTSFSGETQYF.

This clonotype was detected a few times. The junction does not match germline at one end; this may be a read error. This chain links TRBV5-1 with TRBJ2-7; 8 nucleotides line up with TRBD1. The CDR3 consists of 15 residues. Germline loops: CDR1 SGHRS, CDR2 YFSETQ. CDR3 loop: CAGSWSQGGGYEQYF. Written as DNA, the CDR3 is TGCGCCGGCAGCTGGTCACAGGGGGGAGGATACGAGCAGTACTTC.

The CDR3 protein is CASSEHGGPTEAFF. For the CDR3, the DNA is TGTGCCAGCAGTGAACATGGAGGGCCCACTGAAGCTTTCTTT. This chain links TRBV2 with TRBJ1-1; D is unresolved. CDR3 length: 14 amino acids. Germline CDR1 reads SNHLY; CDR2 reads FYNNEI. Trimming shortened V by 2 bases and J by 4 bases, and 11 bases separated the two germline ends.

The chain combines TRBV12-3 or TRBV12-4 with TRBJ2-7; D possibly corresponds to TRBD2 (5 bases). The CDR3 extends over 14 amino acids. V was shortened by 1 base and J by 6 bases, with 13 bases between the two germline ends. Here the CDR3 reads CASSLEGALVEQYF. In DNA, the CDR3 is TGTGCCAGCAGTTTAGAGGGAGCGCTGGTCGAGCAGTACTTC.

The count of this clonotype is one. This chain links TRBV21-1 with TRBJ2-5; the DNA was not used to check the table's D call, TRBD1. The J call may be wrong; the DNA end is better matched by TRBJ2-7. TRBV21-1 is a listed pseudogene. CDR3 size: 18 residues. CDR3 in DNA: TGTGCCAGCAGCCACGTCCCGGGTGCCACCAACCATCCTTACGAGCAGTACTTC. Translation: CASSHVPGATNHPYEQYF.

This sequence joins TRBV7-8 and TRBJ2-5, with 11 bases that match TRBD2. CDR1 is SGHVS, CDR2 FQNEAQ, per germline. The CDR3 runs 16 residues. V lost 0 bases to trimming and J lost 5 bases; unmatched junction nucleotides: 5. The CDR3 sequence is CASSLAMASGGETQYF. The CDR3 coding sequence is TGTGCCAGCAGCTTAGCCATGGCTAGCGGGGGGGAGACCCAGTACTTC.

This rearrangement joins TRBV4-1 to TRBJ2-1, with TRBD2 identical over 10 bases. The ends lost 3 bases at V and 9 bases at J; junction bases unmatched: 5. Per the germline V gene, CDR1 is MGHRA and CDR2 is YSYEKL. The CDR3 contains 14 residues. This CDR3 reads CASSHGTSASEQFF. The DNA of the CDR3 is TGCGCCAGCAGCCACGGGACTAGCGCTAGTGAGCAGTTCTTC.

This clonotype was recorded a few times. V is TRBV7-9 and J is TRBJ2-3, with 10 bases that match TRBD2. The germline CDR1 and CDR2 sequences are SEHNR and FQNEAQ (reference sequence). V lost 8 bases and J lost 2; bases outside the gene matches: 7. This CDR3 spans 15 amino acids. The DNA for the CDR3 is TGTGCCAGCTGGGATAGCGGGGGGTACACAGATACGCAGTATTTT. Amino acid sequence: CASWDSGGYTDTQYF. Combining the CDR3 with reference TRBV7-9 and TRBJ2-3 gives the whole variable domain DTGVSQNPRHKITKRGQNVTFRCDPISEHNRLYWYRQTLGQGPEFLTYFQNEAQLEKSRLLSDRFSAERPKGSFSTLEIQRTEQGDSAMYLCASWDSGGYTDTQYFGPGTRLTVL.

The V gene is TRBV6-5, the J gene TRBJ1-4; 10 nucleotides line up with TRBD1. Germline V CDR1 and CDR2: MNHEY, SVGAGI. CDR3 size: 15 residues. J was trimmed by 7 bases and V by 5 bases; bases with no gene match: 7. The DNA for the CDR3 is TGTGCCAGCAGTGCGTGGACAGGGGGGGGTGAAAAACTGTTTTTT. Protein sequence: CASSAWTGGGEKLFF.

The chain has TRBV28 and TRBJ2-7; D is undetermined. The germline CDR1 and CDR2 sequences are MDHEN and SYDVKM. CDR3 length: 14 amino acids. Trimming left V 2 bases short and J 5 bases short, with 13 bases between. In nucleotides, the CDR3 is TGTGCCAGCAGTTTAGGGCAGAGCAGCCACGAGCAGTACTTC. Protein product: CASSLGQSSHEQYF.

V is TRBV7-9 and J is TRBJ2-2; tentatively, D is TRBD2 (6 bases). The V end lost 6 bases, the J end lost 0 bases, and 8 bases lay between the germline ends. This CDR3 region has 14 residues. CDR1 and CDR2 (germline): SEHNR, FQNEAQ (reference sequence). The CDR3 DNA sequence: TGTGCCAGCAGACTAGCTTCGAACACCGGGGAGCTGTTTTTT. This translates into CASRLASNTGELFF.

The gene calls are TRBV6-5 and TRBJ2-1; weak D call: TRBD1 (6 bases). Trimming took 6 bases from V and 5 from J, leaving 11 bases between them. This CDR3 spans 13 amino acids. The germline V gene encodes CDR1 MNHEY and CDR2 SVGAGI. The CDR3 DNA is TGTGCCAGCAGGAGGGGGTTCAACAATGAGCAGTTCTTC. This codes for CASRRGFNNEQFF.